The 32 T cell receptor beta chains below all came from one sample that was sequenced in a study of blood T cell repertoires in COVID-19. Generated by immunoSEQ multiplex PCR, the TCRdb table keeps only in-frame clones and is missing some. The data hold about 170,000 clones, with approximately 90% observed a single time. The specimen sequenced was peripheral blood. These receptors originate from a woman aged 80 or over in a cohort sampled during active or convalescent COVID-19.

V usage is TRBV4-3 and J usage is TRBJ1-5; D not resolved. V gave up 0 bases and J gave up 9 bases, with 18 bases separating them. The length of the CDR3 is 16 residues. CDR1 is LGHNA and CDR2 is YSLEER in the germline V gene. CDR3 in DNA: TGCGCCAGCAGCCAAGATGTGGGGTCCGGGGTGGGGCCCCAGCATTTT. As protein: CASSQDVGSGVGPQHF.

The chain uses TRBV21-1 and TRBJ2-1; the table names TRBD1, a call not compared with the DNA. TRBV21-1 counts as a pseudogene. This CDR3 region has 21 residues. CDR3 protein: CASSPRDRGRAILGSYNEQFF. The CDR3 DNA follows: TGTGCCAGCAGCCCCCGGGACAGGGGGCGAGCGATTCTCGGGTCCTACAATGAGCAGTTCTTC.

The chain employs TRBV7-8 and TRBJ2-1, with D unresolved. Germline CDR1 and CDR2: SGHVS and FQNEAQ. This CDR3 spans 14 amino acids. V was pared by 4 bases and J by 2 bases, with 9 bases between. The CDR3 DNA sequence: TGTGCCAGCAGCTCGAGCCTAGCCTACAATGAGCAGTTCTTC. This translates into CASSSSLAYNEQFF.

This clone was seen a few times. The chain joins TRBV7-9 to TRBJ1-1, with D possibly being TRBD1 (6 bases). From germline, CDR1 is SEHNR and CDR2 FQNEAQ (reference sequence). The V end lost 2 bases, the J end lost 3 bases, and 16 bases lay between the germline ends. The CDR3 has 16 amino acids. CDR3 residues: CASSLSQGRMYTEAFF. The CDR3 DNA follows: TGTGCCAGCAGCTTATCGCAGGGGAGAATGTACACTGAAGCTTTCTTT.

CDR3 in amino acids: CASSRGSETQYF. The DNA for the CDR3 is TGCGCCAGCAGCCGGGGGTCGGAGACCCAGTACTTC. The chain uses TRBV5-1 and TRBJ2-5; D might be TRBD2 (6 bases). This CDR3 comprises 12 residues. Germline V gene lookup returns CDR1 SGHRS and CDR2 YFSETQ. The germline V and J ends were trimmed by 4 bases and 5 bases, with 9 bases remaining between them.

The rearrangement joins TRBV30 to TRBJ2-7, with D unresolved. V lost 2 bases to trimming and J lost 4 bases, with 6 bases between them. The CDR3 sequence is 11 residues long. From germline, CDR1 is GTSNPN and CDR2 SVGIG (reference sequence). CDR3 protein: CAWSQLYEQYF. DNA for the CDR3: TGTGCCTGGAGTCAGTTATACGAGCAGTACTTC.

This clone was recorded only once. The chain recombines TRBV5-4 with TRBJ1-2; D might be TRBD1 (6 bases). The CDR3 extends over 13 amino acids. Germline CDR1 and CDR2: SGHNT and YYREEE (reference sequence). V was shortened by 4 bases and J by 6 bases, with 13 bases between the two germline ends. The CDR3 DNA follows: TGTGCCAGCAGCGCCGGTGGGGGCCATGGCTACACCTTC. It is translated as CASSAGGGHGYTF.

The chain joins TRBV5-6 to TRBJ2-7, with 8 bases identical to TRBD1. The CDR3 runs to 16 residues. Germline V gene sequence: CDR1 SGHDT, CDR2 YYEEEE. Trimming cost V 1 base and J 4 bases; bases outside gene matches: 10. CDR3 loop: CASSLRGKNRGYEQYV. In DNA form, the CDR3 reads TGTGCCAGCAGCTTGCGCGGTAAAAACAGGGGGTACGAGCAGTACGTC.

The chain links TRBV2 to TRBJ2-3, with 9 bases lining up with TRBD2. The CDR3 has 15 amino acids. CDR1 SNHLY and CDR2 FYNNEI come from the germline V gene. V shed 4 bases, J shed 2 bases, and the junction held 4 bases outside the gene matches. CDR3 amino acids: CASSVRGGPTDTQYF. The DNA of the CDR3 is TGTGCCAGCAGTGTGCGGGGGGGGCCCACAGATACGCAGTATTTT.

The rearrangement uses TRBV4-1 and TRBJ2-7; TRBD2 matches 8 bases. The CDR3 spans 16 residues. The V and J ends lost 0 bases and 1 base, in that order; junction bases with no gene match: 5. CDR1 is MGHRA and CDR2 is YSYEKL in the germline V gene. CDR3: CASSQDLTSGSYEQYV. The CDR3 bases are TGCGCCAGCAGCCAAGATCTAACTAGCGGTTCCTACGAGCAGTACGTC.

This clone was recorded a few times. One junction end disagrees with the germline gene, perhaps due to a read error. The V call is TRBV4-3, the J call TRBJ2-7; TRBD1 matches 12 bases. Germline CDR1 reads LGHNA; CDR2 reads YSLEER. The CDR3 totals 15 residues. The CDR3 loop reads CASSQGTGGGYEQYF. The CDR3 bases are TGCGCCAGCAGTCAAGGGACAGGGGGCGGGTACGAGCAGTACTTC.

The chain is built from TRBV18 and TRBJ2-3, with TRBD2 matching over 8 bases. V dropped 5 bases and J dropped 4; count of bases not matched to a gene: 5. CDR1 and CDR2 from the germline V gene are KGHSH and LQKENI. The CDR3 has 14 residues. DNA of the CDR3: TGTGCCAGCTCAAAGCGGGAGTCGGCAGATACGCAGTATTTT. This gives the protein CASSKRESADTQYF. The full variable domain, in which reference TRBV18 and TRBJ2-3 provide the parts outside the CDR3, is NAGVMQNPRHLVRRRGQEARLRCSPMKGHSHVYWYRQLPEEGLKFMVYLQKENIIDESGMPKERFSAEFPKEGPSILRIQQVVRGDSAAYFCASSKRESADTQYFGPGTRLTVL.

The J gene is TRBJ1-2, the V gene TRBV4-1; no clear D gene. The germline V gene encodes CDR1 MGHRA and CDR2 YSYEKL. Trimming cost V 0 bases and J 2 bases, with 10 bases left between them. This CDR3 is built from 15 residues. The CDR3 is CASSQDWARNYGYTF. CDR3 nucleotides: TGCGCCAGCAGCCAAGATTGGGCCAGGAACTATGGCTACACCTTC.

This clone has just one count. This chain joins TRBV10-1 and TRBJ2-1, with 7 bases matching TRBD1. The CDR3 contains 13 residues. Trimming removed 8 bases from V and 3 bases from J; junction bases left unmatched: 4. Germline V CDR1 and CDR2: WNHNN, SYGVQD (reference sequence). The CDR3 spells CASPGTDYNEQFF. CDR3 in DNA: TGCGCCAGCCCCGGGACAGACTACAATGAGCAGTTCTTC.

The chain has TRBV5-1 and TRBJ2-1, with 7 bases fitting TRBD2. The CDR3 contains 15 residues. The trim removed 0 bases at V and 3 bases at J, leaving 3 bases unmatched. Looked up from germline, CDR1 is SGHRS and CDR2 is YFSETQ. The CDR3, as DNA: TGCGCCAGCAGCTTGGGTAGCGGGCTCTACAATGAGCAGTTCTTC. Translation: CASSLGSGLYNEQFF. Together with reference TRBV5-1 and TRBJ2-1, the CDR3 gives the full variable domain: KAGVTQTPRYLIKTRGQQVTLSCSPISGHRSVSWYQQTPGQGLQFLFEYFSETQRNKGNFPGRFSGRQFSNSRSEMNVSTLELGDSALYLCASSLGSGLYNEQFFGPGTRLTVL.

This chain connects TRBV19 to TRBJ2-2, with 7 bases matching TRBD2. Looked up from germline, CDR1 is LNHDA and CDR2 is SQIVND (reference sequence). This CDR3 is 16 amino acids long. The V gene end was trimmed by 1 base and the J gene end by 1 base; junction bases not matched to a gene: 3. CDR3: CASSIVGGMNTGELFF. The CDR3 region has the DNA TGTGCCAGTAGTATAGTCGGGGGGATGAACACCGGGGAGCTGTTTTTT.

The genes are TRBV19 and TRBJ1-1; D is ambiguous. CDR1 LNHDA and CDR2 SQIVND come from the germline V gene (reference sequence). This CDR3 has 13 amino acids. V lost 7 bases to trimming and J lost 1 base, with 10 bases between them. CDR3 in DNA: TGTGCCAGTACCCCTCGGGGGAACACTGAAGCTTTCTTT. This translates into CASTPRGNTEAFF. Supplemented by reference TRBV19 and TRBJ1-1, the full variable domain reads DGGITQSPKYLFRKEGQNVTLSCEQNLNHDAMYWYRQDPGQGLRLIYYSQIVNDFQKGDIAEGYSVSREKKESFPLTVTSAQKNPTAFYLCASTPRGNTEAFFGQGTRLTVV.

DNA for the CDR3: TGTGCCTGGAGTGGTCAGACAGGGGGATATGGCTACACCTTC. Residues: CAWSGQTGGYGYTF. The chain employs TRBV30 and TRBJ1-2, with 9 bases that match TRBD1. Germline V gene lookup returns CDR1 GTSNPN and CDR2 SVGIG (reference sequence). This CDR3 is built from 14 residues. V lost 1 base, J lost 5 bases, and 5 bases stayed unmatched.

The chain is built from TRBV5-1 and TRBJ1-1, with D perhaps TRBD1 (6 bases). The CDR3 covers 17 residues. Germline V CDR1 and CDR2: SGHRS, YFSETQ. With 0 bases removed from V and 8 bases from J, the gap between germline ends came to 23 bases. CDR3 DNA sequence: TGCGCCAGCAGCTTGGGGACAGTGTCACGGGCGACAGGAGAAGCTTTCTTT. Translated: CASSLGTVSRATGEAFF. Variable domain in full (rest from reference TRBV5-1 and TRBJ1-1): KAGVTQTPRYLIKTRGQQVTLSCSPISGHRSVSWYQQTPGQGLQFLFEYFSETQRNKGNFPGRFSGRQFSNSRSEMNVSTLELGDSALYLCASSLGTVSRATGEAFFGQGTRLTVV.

V usage is TRBV3-1 (or the pseudogene TRBV3-2) and J usage is TRBJ2-5; the D gene is possibly TRBD1 (6 bases). Trimming removed 3 bases at V and 7 bases at J, with 6 bases between. This CDR3 has 11 residues. From germline, CDR1 is LGHDT and CDR2 YNNKEL (reference sequence). The CDR3 DNA reads TGTGCCAGCAGCCAGGGGGCGACCCAGTACTTC. This sequence encodes CASSQGATQYF.

This chain links TRBV7-8 with TRBJ2-7; D is unclear. There are 13 residues in the CDR3. Trimming left V 3 bases short and J 4 bases short, with 10 bases between. Germline lookup yields CDR1 SGHVS and CDR2 FQNEAQ. Here the CDR3 reads CASSFQSNYEQYF. DNA of the CDR3: TGTGCCAGCAGCTTTCAATCTAATTACGAGCAGTACTTC.

This clone was seen more than once but under ten times. The rearrangement links TRBV6-4 to TRBJ1-5; 8 positions agree with TRBD1. Trimming took 3 bases from V and 1 from J; bases not matched to a gene: 2. This CDR3 is built from 15 residues. Germline V gene lookup returns CDR1 MRHNA and CDR2 SNTAGT. The CDR3 nucleotides read TGTGCCAGCAGTGAACAGGGGGAGAGCAATCAGCCCCAGCATTTT. Encoded protein: CASSEQGESNQPQHF.

The rearrangement links TRBV23-1 to TRBJ1-3, with 8 nucleotides matching TRBD1. TRBV23-1 is labeled an ORF, and its function is uncertain. The V segment lost 4 bases and the J segment 4 bases; nucleotides outside the gene matches: 3. The CDR3 has 14 residues. The CDR3 protein is CASSPRDRGNTIYF. As DNA, the CDR3 is TGCGCCAGCAGTCCCCGGGACAGGGGAAACACCATATATTTT.

The chain is built from TRBV6-5 and TRBJ2-1; 7 nucleotides agree with TRBD2. The CDR3 has 16 residues. The germline CDR1 and CDR2 sequences are MNHEY and SVGAGI. V lost 2 bases and J lost 7; bases outside the gene matches: 11. CDR3 in amino acids: CASSYGRWEGLNEQFF. CDR3 nucleotide sequence: TGTGCCAGCAGTTACGGAAGGTGGGAGGGCCTTAATGAGCAGTTCTTC.

The chain is built from TRBV6-5 and TRBJ1-2; TRBD1 is a possible D gene (6 bases). The CDR3 consists of 14 residues. V lost 4 bases, J lost 1 base, and 10 bases lay in between. Per germline, CDR1 MNHEY and CDR2 SVGAGI. CDR3 sequence: CASSLDSNNYGYTF. The CDR3 coding sequence is TGTGCCAGCAGTTTGGACAGTAATAACTATGGCTACACCTTC.

The J gene is TRBJ1-2, the V gene TRBV4-1; possibly TRBD1 for D (5 bases). CDR1 is MGHRA, CDR2 YSYEKL, per germline. This CDR3 is 15 amino acids long. V lost 6 bases to trimming and J lost 0 bases, with 14 bases between them. The CDR3 loop reads CASSLLGDSNYGYTF. The CDR3 coding sequence is TGCGCCAGCAGTCTTCTGGGGGACTCTAACTATGGCTACACCTTC.

As concerns this clone: One junction end does not reproduce the germline sequence, and a read error may be involved. The genes are TRBV5-1 and TRBJ1-4, with 7 nucleotides matching TRBD1. In germline, CDR1 is SGHRS, CDR2 YFSETQ. This CDR3 comprises 13 residues. The CDR3 here is CASSLGGTDNLVF. As DNA, the CDR3 is TGCGCCAGCAGCTTGGGGGGGACAGACAACTTGGTTTTT.

CDR3 protein: CASSSNSGGWVQPQHF. The DNA of the CDR3 is TGTGCCAGCAGTTCTAACTCAGGGGGCTGGGTTCAGCCCCAGCATTTT. This chain uses TRBV27 with TRBJ1-5, with 8 bases identical to TRBD1. The CDR3 contains 16 residues. CDR1 and CDR2 (germline): MNHEY, SMNVEV (reference sequence). With V trimmed by 4 bases and J by 6 bases, 11 bases remained unmatched.

The chain joins TRBV4-1 to TRBJ1-4; 10 bases are a match to TRBD1. The CDR3 sequence is 20 residues long. The V gene end was trimmed by 0 bases and the J gene end by 0 bases; junction bases not matched to a gene: 10. Germline V gives CDR1 MGHRA, CDR2 YSYEKL. Written as DNA, the CDR3 is TGCGCCAGCAGCCAAGAGGCCCCGACAGGGGGCTATGCAACTAATGAAAAACTGTTTTTT. It encodes CASSQEAPTGGYATNEKLFF.

This chain joins TRBV9 and TRBJ1-2; the D is unclear. V lost 0 bases and J 6 bases, leaving 15 bases between the germline ends. In germline, CDR1 is SGDLS, CDR2 YYNGEE. The CDR3 has 15 amino acids. The CDR3 spells CASSVGNTVVDGYTF. The CDR3 DNA reads TGTGCCAGCAGCGTAGGTAACACCGTTGTTGATGGCTACACCTTC.

This rearrangement joins TRBV27 to TRBJ1-1, with D uncertain. Trimming pared 0 bases from V and 5 bases from J, leaving 13 bases between. CDR3 size: 15 residues. Per the germline V gene, CDR1 is MNHEY and CDR2 is SMNVEV (reference sequence). This CDR3 is CASSLSVEGYTEAFF. CDR3 nucleotides: TGTGCCAGCAGTTTATCGGTGGAGGGTTATACTGAAGCTTTCTTT.

The gene calls are TRBV24-1 and TRBJ2-7; 10 positions agree with TRBD1. The CDR3 is made up of 16 amino acids. Unmatched junction bases numbered 5, after V lost 4 bases and J lost 0 bases. Per germline, CDR1 KGHDR and CDR2 SFDVKD. CDR3 loop: CATSEAGTGVSYEQYF. The CDR3 region has the DNA TGTGCCACCAGTGAGGCCGGGACAGGGGTCTCCTACGAGCAGTACTTC.